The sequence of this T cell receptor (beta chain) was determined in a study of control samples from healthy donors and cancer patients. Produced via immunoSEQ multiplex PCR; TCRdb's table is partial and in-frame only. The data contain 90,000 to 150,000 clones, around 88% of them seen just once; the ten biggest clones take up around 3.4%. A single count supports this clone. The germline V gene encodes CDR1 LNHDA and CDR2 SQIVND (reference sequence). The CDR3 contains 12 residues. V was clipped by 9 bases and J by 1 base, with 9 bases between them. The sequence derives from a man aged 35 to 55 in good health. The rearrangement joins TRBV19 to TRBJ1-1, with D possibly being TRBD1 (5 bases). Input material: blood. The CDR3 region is CASGHKNTEAFF. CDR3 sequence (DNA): TGTGCCAGCGGACACAAGAACACTGAAGCTTTCTTT.